The entry that follows covers one T cell receptor beta chain sequence. Its antigen is still unknown. Nothing much larger sits one base from this clone, and base qualities are not available. The data belong to a study of blood T cells in healthy people across ages (dated by TCRdb to between 2015 and 2016). Some background on the complete study: Template switching captured roughly one uniquely barcoded TCR beta cDNA molecule per two T cells in model experiments. To avoid experimental bias, donors of different ages were randomly spread across the sequencing lanes. Four age groups were formed from the donors: young (average approximately 17 years), middle-aged (just under 40), aged (around 68) and long-lived (less than 85). Two additional independent replicas of 1 million unique cDNA reads from the same blood draw were analyzed for two donors (one aged 18 to 30 and one aged 80 or older). The study measured age-related changes in TCR beta repertoire diversity using deep sequencing normalized with unique cDNA molecular identifiers. The full study reports these points: As age increased, observed TCR beta diversity per million T cells dropped in a roughly linear way, and a significant reduction was already evident by age approximately 40. Estimates of total diversity from one million sequenced T cells were regarded as lower bounds and underestimates. There was a strong correlation between observed TCR beta diversity and the percentage of naive T cells measured by flow cytometry. Donor CMV infection status was unknown, potentially confounding age-related changes in expanded clonotypes. The long-lived group showed more naive CD4+ T cells, fewer expanded clones and increased TCR diversity than the aged group, suggesting age selection. Since profiling was done on bulk unsorted PBMCs, naive and antigen-experienced compartments could not be conclusively compared.

Trimming removed 0 bases from V and 2 bases from J, leaving 11 bases between the germline ends. Reading the germline V gene (reference sequence) gives CDR1 LGHDT and CDR2 YNNKEL. From the cysteine through the phenylalanine, the CDR3 covers 15 amino acids. Of all the DNA, just the CDR3 is kept, 45 bases in frame from base 1. The roughly 39 donors, aged roughly 6 to 90 years, were systemically healthy Caucasian individuals from Russia. Approximately 9.3 milliliters of peripheral blood were collected from each donor into EDTA-treated Vacutainer tubes. Ficoll-Paque density-gradient centrifugation was used to isolate PBMCs, with at least 7 million per sample. Total RNA, at least 5 micrograms per sample, was extracted from PBMCs with Trizol reagent. For every donor, an aliquot of PBMCs went through flow cytometry to measure the percentages of naive CD45RAhigh/CD27high T cells. Library method: 5' RACE. Sequencer: Illumina HiSeq 2500. The second PCR ran for roughly 7 to 12 cycles and used a J-beta primer mix along with a sample-barcoded 5' primer. A template-switch 5' adaptor carrying 12 random nucleotides introduced a unique molecular identifier onto each TCR beta cDNA molecule. Each sample yielded at least 3 million CDR3-containing paired-end reads. First-strand cDNA was synthesized from all RNA with the Mint cDNA synthesis kit, primed by a TRBC-specific oligonucleotide. Following uracil-DNA glycosylase treatment, a first 18-cycle PCR with universal primers M1SS and BC2_uni_R was performed on all cDNA. In the authors' own workflow: Normalization of each sample was performed by random selection of 1 million high-quality reads, each carrying a distinct molecular identifier. Instead of being binned into consensus sequences, reads with shared molecular identifiers were discarded. MiTCR, run with a Q25 quality threshold and the strictest error-elimination algorithm, handled CDR3 identification, clonotype clustering and error correction. Lower-bound total TCR beta diversity was estimated with a nonparametric unseen species model using Euler transformation. Using fastp at Q25 and MiXCR, TCRdb reprocessed the public reads and kept productive beta chains. Every CDR3 protein is listed once, alongside the most common genes and DNA of its rows. TCRdb, rather than the study authors, made the V and J calls. For this sample there are 800,000 to 950,000 distinct CDR3 sequences; roughly 43% appear just once. The ten largest account for around an eighth of the sample.

The sequence was obtained from a man aged 30 to 45 in good health. The sample comprised blood. The V gene is TRBV3-1 and the J gene is TRBJ2-7; too little of a D gene remains to name it. CDR3 sequence: CASSQEVSLAYEQYF. The base sequence is TGTGCCAGCAGCCAAGAAGTATCCCTGGCCTACGAGCAGTACTTC.